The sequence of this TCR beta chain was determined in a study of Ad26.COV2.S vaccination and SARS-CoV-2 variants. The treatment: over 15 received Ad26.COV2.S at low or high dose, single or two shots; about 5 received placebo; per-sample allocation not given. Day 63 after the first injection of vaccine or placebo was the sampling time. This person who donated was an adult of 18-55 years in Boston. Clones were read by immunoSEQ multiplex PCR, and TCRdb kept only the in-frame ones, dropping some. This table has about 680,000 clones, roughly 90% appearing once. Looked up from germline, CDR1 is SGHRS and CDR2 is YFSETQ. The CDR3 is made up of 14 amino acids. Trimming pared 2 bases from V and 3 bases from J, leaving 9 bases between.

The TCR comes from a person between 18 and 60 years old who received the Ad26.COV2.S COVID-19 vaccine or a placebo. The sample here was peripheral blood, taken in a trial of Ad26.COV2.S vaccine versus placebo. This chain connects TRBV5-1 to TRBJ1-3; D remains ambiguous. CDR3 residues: CASSLEGFGNTIYF. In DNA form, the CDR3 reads TGCGCCAGCAGCTTAGAGGGTTTTGGAAACACCATATATTTT.